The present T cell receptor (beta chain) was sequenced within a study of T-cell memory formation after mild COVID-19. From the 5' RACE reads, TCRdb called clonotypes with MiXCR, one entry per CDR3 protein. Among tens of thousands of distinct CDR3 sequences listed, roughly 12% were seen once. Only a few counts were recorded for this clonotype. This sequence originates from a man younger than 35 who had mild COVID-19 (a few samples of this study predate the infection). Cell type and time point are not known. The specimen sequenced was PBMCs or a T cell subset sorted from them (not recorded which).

CDR3 nucleotide sequence: TGCAGTGCTAGAGAAGGGTGGGATGAAAAACTGTTTTTT. This translates into CSAREGWDEKLFF. The chain combines TRBV20-1 with TRBJ1-4; D gene ambiguous. Trimming cost V 0 bases and J 6 bases, with 8 bases left between them. Looked up from germline, CDR1 is DFQATT and CDR2 is SNEGSKA (reference sequence). This CDR3 is built from 13 residues.